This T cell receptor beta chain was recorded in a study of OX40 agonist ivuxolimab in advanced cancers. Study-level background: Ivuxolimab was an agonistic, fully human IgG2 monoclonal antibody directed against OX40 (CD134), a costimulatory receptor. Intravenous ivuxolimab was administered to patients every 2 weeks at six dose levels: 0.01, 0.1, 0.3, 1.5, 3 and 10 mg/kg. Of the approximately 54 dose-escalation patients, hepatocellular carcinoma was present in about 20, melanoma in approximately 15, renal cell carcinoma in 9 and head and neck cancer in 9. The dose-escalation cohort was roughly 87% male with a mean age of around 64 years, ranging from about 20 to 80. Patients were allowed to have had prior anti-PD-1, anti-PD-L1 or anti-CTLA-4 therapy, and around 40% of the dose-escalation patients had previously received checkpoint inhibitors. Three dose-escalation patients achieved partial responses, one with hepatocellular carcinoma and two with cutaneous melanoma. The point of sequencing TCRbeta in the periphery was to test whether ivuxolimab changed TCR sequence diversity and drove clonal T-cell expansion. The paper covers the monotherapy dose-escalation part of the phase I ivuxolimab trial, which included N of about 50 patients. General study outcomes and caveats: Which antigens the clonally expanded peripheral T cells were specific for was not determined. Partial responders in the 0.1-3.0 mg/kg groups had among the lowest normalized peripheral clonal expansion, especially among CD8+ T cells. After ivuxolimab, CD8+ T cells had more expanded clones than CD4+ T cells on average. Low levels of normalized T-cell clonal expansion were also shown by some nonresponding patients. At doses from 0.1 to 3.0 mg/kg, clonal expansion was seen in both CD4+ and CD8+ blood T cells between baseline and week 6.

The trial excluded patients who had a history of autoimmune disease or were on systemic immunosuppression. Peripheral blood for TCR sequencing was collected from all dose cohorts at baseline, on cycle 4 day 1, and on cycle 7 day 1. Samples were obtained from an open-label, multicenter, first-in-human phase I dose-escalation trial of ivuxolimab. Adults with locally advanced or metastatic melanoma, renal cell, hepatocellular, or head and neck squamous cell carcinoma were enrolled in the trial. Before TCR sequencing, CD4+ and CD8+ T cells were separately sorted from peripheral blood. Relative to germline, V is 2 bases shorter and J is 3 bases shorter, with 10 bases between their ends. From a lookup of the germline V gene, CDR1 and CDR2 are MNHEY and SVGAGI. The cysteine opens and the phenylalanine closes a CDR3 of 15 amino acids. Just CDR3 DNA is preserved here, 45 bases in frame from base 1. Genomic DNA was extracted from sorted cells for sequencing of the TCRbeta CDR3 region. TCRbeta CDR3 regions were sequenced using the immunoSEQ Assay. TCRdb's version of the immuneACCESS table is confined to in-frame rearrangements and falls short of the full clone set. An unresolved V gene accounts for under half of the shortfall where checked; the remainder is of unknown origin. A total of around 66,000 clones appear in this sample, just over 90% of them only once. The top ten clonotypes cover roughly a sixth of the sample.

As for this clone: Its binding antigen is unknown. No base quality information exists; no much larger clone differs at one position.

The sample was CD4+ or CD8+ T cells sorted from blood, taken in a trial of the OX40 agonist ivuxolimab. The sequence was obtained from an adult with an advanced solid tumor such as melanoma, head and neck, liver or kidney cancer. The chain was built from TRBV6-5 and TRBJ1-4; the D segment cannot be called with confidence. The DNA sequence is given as TGTGCCAGCAGTTACCGGGGTCTGGCTAATGAAAAACTGTTTTTT. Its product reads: CASSYRGLANEKLFF.